This entry concerns a single T cell receptor beta chain. The sample holds many counts of this clonotype. This receptor's antigen is unknown. Per-base qualities were not stored, and no clone one base away is much larger. The data were taken from a study of response to subunit inactivated influenza vaccine (dated by TCRdb to the late 2010s). Regarding the research as a whole: To follow how T cells responded to a trivalent subunit inactivated influenza vaccine, the researchers relied on deep quantitative profiling of the T cell receptor repertoire. Broader findings and caveats from the paper: The authors proposed that each seasonal influenza vaccination may bring in only a limited number of new T cells.

The library was produced with RT-PCR. The instrument was an Illumina HiSeq 2500. The public reads were reanalyzed by TCRdb: fastp trimming at Q25, MiXCR alignment, in-frame beta chains only. CDR3 protein duplicates are merged, each entry listing the most common genes and DNA. The sample data list hundreds of thousands of distinct CDR3 sequences, and approximately 14% of these were observed just once. The top ten hold about 7.6% of the sample. The sequence derives from a man aged 50 or older who received an inactivated influenza vaccine. Donor details come from another sample of the same person, matched by shared clones. The material sequenced was PBMCs from blood, taken approximately 15 days before vaccination.

Here is the DNA: TGTGCCAGCAGCAAATCAGGGGATACAGGGGAGGGGGAGCTGTTTTTT. Its protein product is CASSKSGDTGEGELFF. This chain joins TRBV21-1 to TRBJ2-2; TRBD1, the D gene given by the table, was not confirmed from the DNA. TRBV21-1 constitutes a pseudogene. From the cysteine through the phenylalanine, the CDR3 covers 16 amino acids. The entry retains the CDR3 DNA only, 48 bases that are in frame from base 1.